This TCR beta chain is drawn from a study of blood T cell repertoires in COVID-19. On the study more broadly: Samples of COVID-19 (acute and convalescent) were obtained from the United States, Italy and Spain. The analysed material was cDNA or gDNA that came from T cells, B-cell-depleted T cells, or PBMCs.

Original methodology: Nucleated cell number was recorded as an estimate derived from reference gene primer amplification. The method was immunoSEQ multiplex PCR; TCRdb's version includes in-frame clones alone and lacks a portion of them. V and J calls plus clone size are reproduced from that table; the DNA served to infer D and trimming. The sample carries approximately 170,000 clones, over 75% recorded once. The CDR3 covers 21 residues. Germline values: CDR1 DFQATT, CDR2 SNEGSKA (reference sequence). V gave up 3 bases and J gave up 2 bases, with 32 bases separating them. The sequence derives from a man aged 65 to 85 who had recovered from COVID-19. Material for sequencing was peripheral blood. The chain is built from TRBV20-1 and TRBJ2-1; TRBD2 is a possible D gene (6 bases). This CDR3 is CSASSPPTSGPLGGPYNEQFF. The DNA of the CDR3 is TGCAGTGCTAGTTCCCCTCCGACGAGCGGGCCATTAGGAGGGCCCTACAATGAGCAGTTCTTC.